A selection of T cell receptor beta chains follows, all from one sample in a study of blood T cells in healthy people across ages. Each CDR3 protein gets one entry after TCRdb re-called the 5' RACE reads with MiXCR. The sample includes around 800,000 distinct CDR3 sequences, about half of them seen just once. The sample consisted of blood. The origin of the receptors is a man older than 75 in good health. CDR3s include the opening cysteine and the closing phenylalanine or tryptophan. D genes are given only for firm matches. Rows give clone size only sometimes, using once, few, many, or a class for an expanded clone.

abundance | d_gene | j_gene | v_gene | CDR3nt | CDR3aa
NA | NA | TRBJ1-2 | TRBV7-3 | TGTGCCAGCAGCTTAGTTCAGGCCTATGAGGGCTACACCTTC | CASSLVQAYEGYTF
NA | TRBD2 | TRBJ2-7 | TRBV7-6 | TGTGCCAGCAGCTTAGTAAGCGGGGGGGCCTCCTACGAGCAGTACTTC | CASSLVSGGASYEQYF
NA | TRBD2 | TRBJ2-7 | TRBV20-1 | TGCAGGGCGGGACTAGCGGGAAGCGAGCAGTACTTC | CRAGLAGSEQYF
few | NA | TRBJ2-7 | TRBV7-9 | TGTGCCAGCAGCCCCCCTTTGCGGTCCTACGAGCAGTACTTC | CASSPPLRSYEQYF
many | NA | TRBJ2-1 | TRBV7-9 | TGTGCCAGCAAGCTTAGCCCTTCCCATGAGCAGTTCTTC | CASKLSPSHEQFF
few | TRBD1 | TRBJ2-7 | TRBV29-1 | TGCAGCGTTGAAGATCGCTACAGGGGAGTGTACGAGCAGTACTTC | CSVEDRYRGVYEQYF
few | NA | TRBJ2-5 | TRBV7-9 | TGTGCCAGCCACTCCGGTACTGAGACCCAGTACTTC | CASHSGTETQYF
few | NA | TRBJ2-3 | TRBV7-2 | TGTGCCTGCAGTTCCGTCGCCGATACGCAGTATTTT | CACSSVADTQYF
NA | NA | TRBJ2-7 | TRBV5-1 | TGCGCCAGCAGCGTGGTCGGCTTTACCGAGCAGTACTTC | CASSVVGFTEQYF
NA | NA | TRBJ2-7 | TRBV9 | TGTGCCAGCAGCGTAGATTCCGGTTCCTACGAGCAGTACTTC | CASSVDSGSYEQYF
NA | TRBD2 | TRBJ2-5 | TRBV7-9 | TGTGCCAGCAGCCTGGGGACTAGCGGACGGCACGGGGAGACCCAGTACTTC | CASSLGTSGRHGETQYF
few | NA | TRBJ2-1 | TRBV5-5 | TGTGCCAGCAGCTCTAACAATGAGCAGTTCTTC | CASSSNNEQFF
many | TRBD2 | TRBJ2-1 | TRBV5-1 | TGCGCCAGCAGCTTGACTAGCGGGAGGGCTAATGAGCAGTTCTTC | CASSLTSGRANEQFF
few | NA | TRBJ1-4 | TRBV5-1 | TGCGCCAGCAGAAGAGATGCAACTAATGAAAAACTGTTTTTT | CASRRDATNEKLFF
few | NA | TRBJ1-1 | TRBV9 | TGTGCCAGCAGCGTAGTCTGGAACACTGAAGCTTTCTTT | CASSVVWNTEAFF
few | TRBD2 | TRBJ2-1 | TRBV11-2 | TGTGCCAGCAGCTTACTGGGTAGCGGGAGTTCTAATGAGCAGTTCTTC | CASSLLGSGSSNEQFF
NA | NA | TRBJ2-4 | TRBV7-2 | TGTGCCAGCAGCTCGTCTCGAACAGGGCGAGAGCAGTACTTC | CASSSSRTGREQYF
NA | TRBD2 | TRBJ2-7 | TRBV29-1 | TGCAGCGTTACCCGGACTAGCGGGAGGGCGGGCGAGCAGTACTTC | CSVTRTSGRAGEQYF
few | NA | TRBJ2-1 | TRBV28 | TGTGCCAGCAGTTTATACCCCGCCGAGCAGTTCTTC | CASSLYPAEQFF
few | TRBD1 | TRBJ2-5 | TRBV28 | TGTGCCAGCAGCCCCTTCAGGGGGTCTCAAGAGACCCAGTACTTC | CASSPFRGSQETQYF
NA | TRBD1 | TRBJ1-2 | TRBV12-3/TRBV12-4 | TGTGCCAGCAGTAGCGACAGGGGCGGGGCGGGCTACACCTTC | CASSSDRGGAGYTF
NA | TRBD2 | TRBJ2-1 | TRBV20-1 | TGCAGTGCTAGTAGGCTAGCGGGACAGAATGAGCAGTTCTTC | CSASRLAGQNEQFF
NA | NA | TRBJ2-1 | TRBV12-3/TRBV12-4 | TGTGCCATTTCCCGGACTCTCAACAATGAGCAGTTCTTC | CAISRTLNNEQFF
few | NA | TRBJ2-5 | TRBV20-1 | TGCAGTGCTAGCGCCCCGAAAGGGCGCCAAGAGACCCAGTACTTC | CSASAPKGRQETQYF
few | TRBD2 | TRBJ2-3 | TRBV4-2 | TGTGCCAGCAGCCTCACGAGACTAGCGGATACCACAGATACGCAGTATTTT | CASSLTRLADTTDTQYF
NA | NA | TRBJ2-7 | TRBV5-7 | TGTGCCAGCAGCTTGGGAAGGGGCCAGGTAATTGAGCAGTACTTC | CASSLGRGQVIEQYF
NA | TRBD2 | TRBJ2-1 | TRBV30 | TGTGCCTGGAAGAGACTAGCGGGAGGGTTCGATGAGCAGTTCTTC | CAWKRLAGGFDEQFF
many | TRBD1 | TRBJ2-1 | TRBV6-4 | TGCGCCAGCAGTCGGGACAGGGCAGGAAATGAGCAGTTCTTC | CASSRDRAGNEQFF
NA | TRBD2 | TRBJ2-7 | TRBV7-2 | TGTGCCAGCAGCTTCGGGACTAGCGGGGAGCAAGACGAGCAGTACTTC | CASSFGTSGEQDEQYF
NA | TRBD1 | TRBJ1-6 | TRBV29-1 | TGCAGCGTTGCAGTAAAAACAGGGGCCGACTCCTATAATTCACCCCTCCACTTT | CSVAVKTGADSYNSPLHF
NA | NA | TRBJ2-3 | TRBV7-8 | TGTGCCAGCAGAGAAAGAGGAGATACGCAGTATTTT | CASRERGDTQYF
NA | TRBD1 | TRBJ1-2 | TRBV29-1 | TGCAGCGCCAAGGACAGGGTGAACTATGGCTACACCTTC | CSAKDRVNYGYTF
few | NA | TRBJ2-5 | TRBV20-1 | TGCAGTGCTAGAGATTCCCAGGGCCACCAAGAGACCCAGTACTTC | CSARDSQGHQETQYF
NA | TRBD1 | TRBJ2-1 | TRBV20-1 | TGCAGTGCTAGCAGACAGGGGGCTTACAATGAGCAGTTCTTC | CSASRQGAYNEQFF
once | TRBD1 | TRBJ1-5 | TRBV28 | TGTGCCAGCAGTTTAGCACCTAGGACAGGGGTAATAAATCAGCCCCAGCATTTT | CASSLAPRTGVINQPQHF
few | NA | TRBJ2-5 | TRBV20-1 | TGCAGTGCTGCGCCGGGTCAAGAGACCCAGTACTTC | CSAAPGQETQYF